These T cell receptor beta chains were read from a single sample in a study of shared clonotypes between healthy human individuals. Only in-frame clones appear in the TCRdb table, and some are missing; sequencing was by immunoSEQ multiplex PCR. The sample includes roughly 2.2 million clones, 90% to 95% of them seen just once. The sequencing input was naive CD4+ T cells from PBMCs. The receptors here all came from a man aged 18-30 years in good health. Some clones in this sample may be carry-over from other donors' samples. The CDR3 runs from the conserved cysteine through the conserved F or W. D genes are given only for firm matches. The listing skips clone size in some rows; elsewhere it reads once, few, many or a size class.

>TRBJ2-1|NA|NA|TRBV28
TGTGCCAGCAGTTCCCTAACCAGTGAGCAGTTCTTC
CASSSLTSEQFF
>TRBJ2-2|NA|TRBD1|TRBV25-1
TGTGCCAGCAGAGGACAGGGCACCGGGGAGCTGTTTTTT
CASRGQGTGELFF
>TRBJ2-7|NA|TRBD1|TRBV30
TGTGCCTGGAGGAGAGGGACAGGGGGTTCCTACGAGCAGTACTTC
CAWRRGTGGSYEQYF
>TRBJ2-7|NA|NA|TRBV5-1
TGCGCCAGCAGCTTGCTCCAGGGTCCATATCGGGAGCAGTACTTC
CASSLLQGPYREQYF
>TRBJ1-1|NA|TRBD1|TRBV29-1
TGCAGCGTCGGCGGACAGGGGGAGGGCACTGAAGCTTTCTTT
CSVGGQGEGTEAFF
>TRBJ2-3|NA|NA|TRBV7-9
TGTGCCAGCAGCCGAGATAGCGTATCCGGTACAGATACGCAGTATTTT
CASSRDSVSGTDTQYF
>TRBJ1-1|few|TRBD1|TRBV18
TGTGCCAGCTCACCGTCACAGGGGAGCACTGAAGCTTTCTTT
CASSPSQGSTEAFF
>TRBJ2-6|NA|TRBD1|TRBV11-2
TGTGCCAGCAGCCCAAGAGGGACAGGGGCTGGGGCCAACGTCCTGACTTTC
CASSPRGTGAGANVLTF
>TRBJ1-1|NA|TRBD1|TRBV2
TGTGCCAGCAGTGCGGGGACAGGGAACACTGAAGCTTTCTTT
CASSAGTGNTEAFF
>TRBJ2-7|NA|TRBD1|TRBV27
TGTGCCAGCAGGCCAACCGGGACAGGCTACGAGCAGTACTTC
CASRPTGTGYEQYF
>TRBJ1-5|NA|NA|TRBV28
TGTGCCAGCAACTCTAGGGGTGTAGGCAATCAGCCCCAGCATTTT
CASNSRGVGNQPQHF
>TRBJ2-5|NA|NA|TRBV5-1
TGCGCCATTACGCCCTACTCGAGCGGGTTTAAAGAGACCCAGTACTTC
CAITPYSSGFKETQYF
>TRBJ1-4|NA|NA|TRBV19
TGTGCCAGTAGTTGGCGTGGGGGAGCAACTAATGAAAAACTGTTTTTT
CASSWRGGATNEKLFF
>TRBJ2-7|NA|NA|TRBV5-1
TGCGCCAGCAGCTTGGCAGGGCAGCCTTACTCCTACGAGCAGTACTTC
CASSLAGQPYSYEQYF
>TRBJ2-7|NA|NA|TRBV7-3
TGTGCCAGCAGCAGTTCCGGATACGAGCAGTACTTC
CASSSSGYEQYF
>TRBJ1-2|NA|NA|TRBV28
TGTGCCAGCAGTCTCCAGGGGAGGGGGTCCTATGGCTACACCTTC
CASSLQGRGSYGYTF
>TRBJ2-7|NA|NA|TRBV4-1
TGCGCCAGCAGCCAAGGCACTCCCGGGCCTTACGAGCAGTACTTC
CASSQGTPGPYEQYF
>TRBJ2-1|NA|NA|TRBV11-2
TGTGCCAGCAGCTTTTCCAACTCCTACAATGAGCAGTTCTTC
CASSFSNSYNEQFF
>TRBJ1-5|few|NA|TRBV27
TGTGCCAGCAGTTTCCCGGGGCAGCCCCAGCATTTT
CASSFPGQPQHF
>TRBJ1-2|NA|TRBD1|TRBV18
TGTGCCAGCTCACCACTCTCGGGGACAGGGGGGCATGGCTACACCTTC
CASSPLSGTGGHGYTF
>TRBJ2-5|NA|TRBD2|TRBV11-2
TGTGCCAGCAGACGTAGCGGGAGGTACGAAGAGACCCAGTACTTC
CASRRSGRYEETQYF
>TRBJ2-6|NA|TRBD1|TRBV5-4
TGTGCCAGCAGCTCCGGGACAGAACGGGCCGGGGCCAACGTCCTGACTTTC
CASSSGTERAGANVLTF
>TRBJ2-1|NA|TRBD2|TRBV19
TGTGCCAGTAGTATCCTCCAGAGCGGGAGGGTTGAGCAGTTCTTC
CASSILQSGRVEQFF
>TRBJ2-6|NA|NA|TRBV7-3
TGTGCCAGCAGCTCGTCGGTCGCTGGGGCCAACGTCCTGACTTTC
CASSSSVAGANVLTF
>TRBJ2-2|NA|TRBD2|TRBV5-1
TGCGCCAGCAGCTTGGGATCGGCTAGCGGGACCGGGGAGCTGTTTTTT
CASSLGSASGTGELFF
>TRBJ2-3|NA|NA|TRBV9
TGTGCCAGCAGCGTGGGTGTGGTAGGCACAGATACGCAGTATTTT
CASSVGVVGTDTQYF
>TRBJ2-1|NA|NA|TRBV6-6
TGTGCCAGCAGCCAGGGGGGGAATGAGCAGTTCTTC
CASSQGGNEQFF
>TRBJ2-1|NA|NA|TRBV7-3
TGTGCCAGCAGCTTAGGCCAGGGAAATTACAATGAGCAGTTCTTC
CASSLGQGNYNEQFF
>TRBJ1-5|NA|NA|TRBV6-6
TGTGCCACCGCGAGGGGCGAAGATCAGCCCCAGCATTTT
CATARGEDQPQHF
>TRBJ1-2|NA|NA|TRBV20-1
TGCAGTGCTAGCCGGGGGACTGGCTACACCTTC
CSASRGTGYTF
>TRBJ1-5|NA|NA|TRBV30
TGTGCCTGGAGTGCCGACAGCCTAGAATATAGCAATCAGCCCCAGCATTTT
CAWSADSLEYSNQPQHF
>TRBJ1-4|NA|NA|TRBV9
TGTGCCAGCAGCCCTACGGGGAATGAAAAACTGTTTTTT
CASSPTGNEKLFF
>TRBJ2-1|NA|TRBD2|TRBV28
TGTGCCAGCAGTGTGACTAGCGCTAGCTCCTACAATGAGCAGTTCTTC
CASSVTSASSYNEQFF
>TRBJ2-1|NA|NA|TRBV5-1
TGCGCCAGCAGCTTGAGACGGGATGAATACAATGAGCAGTTCTTC
CASSLRRDEYNEQFF
>TRBJ2-1|NA|NA|TRBV11-3
TGTGCCAGCAGCTCCGGGGCAAATGAGCAGTTCTTC
CASSSGANEQFF
>TRBJ2-7|NA|TRBD2|TRBV7-2
TGTGCCAGCAGCCAGGGACTAGCGGGGTCATACGAGCAGTACTTC
CASSQGLAGSYEQYF
>TRBJ1-5|NA|TRBD1|TRBV6-6
TGTGCCTGCGGCGGACAGGAGGTGCGTCAGCCCCAGCATTTT
CACGGQEVRQPQHF
>TRBJ2-1|NA|NA|TRBV7-7
TGTGCCAGCAGCCCACAGACTAACTACAATGAGCAGTTCTTC
CASSPQTNYNEQFF
>TRBJ1-5|NA|TRBD1|TRBV6-1
TGTGCCAGCGTCGGGACAGCCAATCAGCCCCAGCATTTT
CASVGTANQPQHF
>TRBJ1-1|NA|NA|TRBV27
TGTGCCAGCAGTTTTCAGGGGTGGGACACTGAAGCTTTCTTT
CASSFQGWDTEAFF
>TRBJ2-7|NA|NA|TRBV7-9
TGTGCCAGCAGACAGGACAGCTTCTCCTACGAGCAGTACTTC
CASRQDSFSYEQYF
>TRBJ2-1|NA|TRBD2|TRBV5-1
TGCGCCAGCAGCTTGGGAGCGGGAGGGCCCGGGGGCTTCTTC
CASSLGAGGPGGFF
>TRBJ1-5|NA|NA|TRBV28
TGTGCCAGCAGTCCCCCGAGGCACGGGACGCATGGCAATCAGCCCCAGCATTTT
CASSPPRHGTHGNQPQHF
>TRBJ2-1|NA|NA|TRBV18
TGTGCCAGCTCACCAGTCCGGGCCTACAATGAGCAGTTCTTC
CASSPVRAYNEQFF
>TRBJ2-3|NA|TRBD2|TRBV19
TGTGCCACCGGGGGGGGAGATACGCAGTATTTT
CATGGGDTQYF
>TRBJ2-7|NA|NA|TRBV20-1
TGCAGTGCTAGTAGGGTAGACGAGCAGTACTTC
CSASRVDEQYF
>TRBJ1-5|NA|NA|TRBV18
TGTGCCAGCTCACCACGAAGATATAGCAATCAGCCCCAGCATTTT
CASSPRRYSNQPQHF
>TRBJ2-1|once|NA|TRBV6-1
TGTGCCAGCAGTGTTTCTAGGGGGTACAATGAGCAGTTCTTC
CASSVSRGYNEQFF
>TRBJ1-1|NA|NA|TRBV27
TGTGCCAGCAGTTCGACAGACGCTAACACTGAAGCTTTCTTT
CASSSTDANTEAFF
>TRBJ1-2|NA|TRBD1|TRBV7-9
TGTGCCAGCAGTGGACCAGGGGGTCTCTATGGCTACACCTTC
CASSGPGGLYGYTF
>TRBJ1-4|NA|TRBD1|TRBV5-1
TGCGCCAGCAGCGAACAGGGGGCCGATGAAAAACTGTTTTTT
CASSEQGADEKLFF
>TRBJ2-7|NA|TRBD1|TRBV9
TGTGCCAGCAGCAAAGGGACAGGGGGCATCTACGAGCAGTACTTC
CASSKGTGGIYEQYF